This T cell receptor beta chain emerged from a study of T cell responses to AZD1222 COVID-19 vaccine. Study-level findings and limits: A mostly white British donor set with more females was recruited, and clonal diversity was possibly underestimated. No repertoire was sampled before or during the peak T cell response, only after it.

The CDR3 covers 16 residues. From germline, CDR1 is WSHSY and CDR2 SAAADI. After removal of 7 bases from V and 4 bases from J, the junction contained 10 bases not matched to a gene. Turning to this clone: Its antigen remains unidentified.

Whether given at about 4 or about 12 weeks, second doses were pooled. The protocol was immunoSEQ multiplex PCR, while the TCRdb copy is restricted to in-frame clones and leaves out a portion. This table holds some 56,000 clones, roughly nine tenths found once. Sequenced here: peripheral blood, sampled 28 days after the second AZD1222 dose. The TCR was taken from an adult who received the AZD1222 COVID-19 vaccine. The chain employs TRBV10-2 and TRBJ1-5; 10 bases fit TRBD1. CDR3 coding DNA: TGCGCCAGCACAGATTCCGGACAGGGGGTAAATCAGCCCCAGCATTTT. It translates to CASTDSGQGVNQPQHF.